This T cell receptor beta chain originates from a study of graft-versus-host responses after intestinal transplantation. As for the study in general: Every transplant recipient was induced with anti-thymocyte globulin, then maintained on tacrolimus and steroids for two to three years. Broader study findings: GvH clones appeared in recipient marrow, some first in ileum or blood.

With 5 bases removed from V and 1 base from J, the gap between germline ends came to 11 bases. Looked up from germline, CDR1 is LGHNT and CDR2 is FRNRAP. The CDR3 is 15 residues long. Sequencing used immunoSEQ multiplex PCR; TCRdb keeps in-frame clones, though not all of them. The sample includes some 41,000 clones, around 90% of them seen just once. As for this clone: Its antigen is still unknown.

Sequenced here: PBMCs, sampled 300 to 320 days after intestinal transplant. The V call is TRBV12-5, the J call TRBJ2-2, with unresolved D. The receptor's source is a human patient who received an intestinal transplant, so some T cells may come from the graft donor. For the CDR3, the DNA is TGTGCTAGTGGTATATCGGTCCTGAACACCGGGGAGCTGTTTTTT. Amino acid sequence: CASGISVLNTGELFF.